The 31 T cell receptor beta chains below were found in one sample sequenced in a study of T cells after yellow fever vaccination. TCRdb itself ran the 5' RACE reads through MiXCR, one entry per CDR3 protein. The sample records 360,000 or so distinct CDR3 sequences, around a tenth being singletons. The sequences come from PBMCs, collected on the day of the first yellow fever vaccination. All receptors come from a man aged 18-30 years who received the YFV17D yellow fever vaccine.

This sequence joins TRBV7-3 and TRBJ2-1; 7 bases align to TRBD2. The CDR3 loop spans 17 amino acids. Germline-derived CDR1 and CDR2 are SGHTA and FQGTGA. The V segment lost 2 bases and the J segment 3 bases; nucleotides outside the gene matches: 10. The CDR3 sequence: CASSLRGRDGVYNEQFF. In DNA, the CDR3 is TGTGCCAGCAGCTTACGGGGGAGGGATGGTGTCTACAATGAGCAGTTCTTC.

This clonotype appeared a few times. The chain's CDR3 is CASSADYYPTDTQYF. The CDR3 nucleotides read TGTGCCAGCAGCGCGGACTATTACCCCACAGATACGCAGTATTTT. The rearrangement joins TRBV7-2 to TRBJ2-3; maybe TRBD2 (6 bases). The CDR3 has 15 residues. V was trimmed by 5 bases and J by 2 bases, leaving 14 bases between them. CDR1 and CDR2 (germline): SGHTA, FQGNSA.

The rearrangement joins TRBV6-2 or TRBV6-3 to TRBJ1-5; TRBD1 matches 7 bases. The CDR3 runs to 15 residues. Germline V gene lookup returns CDR1 MNHEY and CDR2 SVGEGT. The trim removed 6 bases at V and 4 bases at J, leaving 9 bases unmatched. CDR3 amino acids: CASSQDREGNQPQHF. For the CDR3, the DNA is TGTGCCAGCAGCCAAGACAGGGAAGGAAATCAGCCCCAGCATTTT.

V usage is TRBV5-4 and J usage is TRBJ2-2; 8 bases match TRBD2. Germline CDR1 and CDR2: SGHNT and YYREEE (reference sequence). The CDR3 loop spans 16 amino acids. V lost 4 bases and J lost 4; bases outside the gene matches: 9. In nucleotides, the CDR3 is TGTGCCAGCAGCGAATCTCGGGGGGGGGCCACCGGGGAGCTGTTTTTT. Translated: CASSESRGGATGELFF. Variable domain in full (rest from reference TRBV5-4 and TRBJ2-2): ETGVTQSPTHLIKTRGQQVTLRCSSQSGHNTVSWYQQALGQGPQFIFQYYREEENGRGNFPPRFSGLQFPNYSSELNVNALELDDSALYLCASSESRGGATGELFFGEGSRLTVL.

This clonotype appeared a few times. This rearrangement joins TRBV5-4 to TRBJ1-1, with D tentatively TRBD1 (5 bases). CDR3 size: 12 residues. The V gene lost 4 bases and the J gene lost 6 bases, with 10 bases spanning the gap. Per the germline V gene, CDR1 is SGHNT and CDR2 is YYREEE (reference sequence). In nucleotides, the CDR3 is TGTGCCAGCAGCGTCCGGGGGTCTGAAGCTTTCTTT. It specifies CASSVRGSEAFF.

The rearrangement uses TRBV6-2 or TRBV6-3 and TRBJ2-1; TRBD2 matches 9 bases. Germline loops: CDR1 MNHEY, CDR2 SVGEGT. The CDR3 is 16 residues long. The V segment lost 0 bases and the J segment 7 bases; nucleotides outside the gene matches: 7. The DNA of the CDR3 is TGTGCCAGCAGTTACTCGGCTCTAGCGGGGACGAATGAGCAGTTCTTC. Translation: CASSYSALAGTNEQFF.

With respect to this clonotype: A single base separates this from a much larger clone, so it may be a read error. This chain links TRBV4-1 with TRBJ1-1; possible D gene TRBD1, 5 bases. This CDR3 has 12 residues. CDR1 MGHRA and CDR2 YSYEKL come from the germline V gene. The DNA for the CDR3 is TGCGCCAGCAGATCAGGCGGGACTGAAGATTTCTTT. Residues: CASRSGGTEDFF.

The J gene is TRBJ2-2, the V gene TRBV19; a possible D gene is TRBD1 (5 bases). V lost 7 bases and J lost 0, with 6 bases in between. This CDR3 contains 13 residues. CDR1 is LNHDA and CDR2 is SQIVND in the germline V gene (reference sequence). CDR3 nucleotide sequence: TGTGCCAGTAAGGGGACGAACACCGGGGAGCTGTTTTTT. Translated: CASKGTNTGELFF. Drawing the rest from reference TRBV19 and TRBJ2-2, the complete variable domain is DGGITQSPKYLFRKEGQNVTLSCEQNLNHDAMYWYRQDPGQGLRLIYYSQIVNDFQKGDIAEGYSVSREKKESFPLTVTSAQKNPTAFYLCASKGTNTGELFFGEGSRLTVL.

This chain links TRBV6-1 with TRBJ1-6; D not certain. The V and J ends lost 6 bases and 8 bases respectively, with 17 bases between them. This CDR3 has 15 amino acids. Germline assignment: CDR1 MNHNS and CDR2 SASEGT. CDR3 sequence (DNA): TGTGCCAGCAGGACGGACTACCAAGAGGATTCACCCCTCCACTTT. This translates into CASRTDYQEDSPLHF.

This clonotype appeared a few times. The V call is TRBV10-3, the J call TRBJ2-5; TRBD1 aligns across 8 bases. The CDR3 covers 14 residues. The junction had 6 bases not matched to a gene; V was cut back by 4 bases and J by 5 bases. In germline, CDR1 is ENHRY, CDR2 SYGVKD. The CDR3 loop is CAISGQGARETQYF. CDR3 DNA: TGTGCCATCAGTGGGCAGGGGGCGCGGGAGACCCAGTACTTC.

This clonotype occurred many times. This chain uses TRBV7-8 with TRBJ2-7; no definite D call. The CDR3 extends over 16 amino acids. Germline values: CDR1 SGHVS, CDR2 FQNEAQ. V was clipped by 1 base and J by 0 bases, with 13 bases between them. Here the CDR3 reads CASSLGGFASSYEQYF. The CDR3 coding sequence is TGTGCCAGCAGCTTAGGCGGATTTGCCTCCTCCTACGAGCAGTACTTC.

V is TRBV12-3 or TRBV12-4 and J is TRBJ2-3; the match to TRBD2 covers 11 bases. The CDR3 has 16 residues. Unmatched junction bases numbered 6, after V lost 7 bases and J lost 0 bases. The CDR3 DNA is TGTGCCAGCAATGCCGGGACTAGCGGTAGCACAGATACGCAGTATTTT. Its protein is CASNAGTSGSTDTQYF.

In its sample, this clonotype was seen many times. The chain links TRBV5-1 to TRBJ2-2; tentative D call: TRBD1 (6 bases). The germline V and J ends were trimmed by 5 bases and 2 bases, with 13 bases remaining between them. The CDR3 runs 15 residues. The germline V gene encodes CDR1 SGHRS and CDR2 YFSETQ. The CDR3 nucleotides are TGCGCCAGCAGTGCACAGGGAACTAACACCGGGGAGCTGTTTTTT. This sequence encodes CASSAQGTNTGELFF.

Only a few counts were recorded for this clonotype. The chain combines TRBV20-1 with TRBJ2-3; 8 nucleotides agree with TRBD2. The length of the CDR3 is 15 residues. The V and J ends lost 8 bases and 0 bases, in that order; junction bases with no gene match: 10. Germline V CDR1 and CDR2: DFQATT, SNEGSKA (reference sequence). CDR3 in DNA: TGCAGTTGCTCCTCCCCGGGGGGGAGCACAGATACGCAGTATTTT. Amino acid sequence: CSCSSPGGSTDTQYF.

The rearrangement links TRBV20-1 to TRBJ1-2; D might be TRBD1 (5 bases). The germline V gene encodes CDR1 DFQATT and CDR2 SNEGSKA (reference sequence). This CDR3 is 14 amino acids long. The V end lost 6 bases, the J end lost 3 bases, and 17 bases lay between the germline ends. The CDR3 coding sequence is TGCAGTGCGGATCCTCGCCAGGGAGACTATGGCTACACCTTC. Protein: CSADPRQGDYGYTF.

This rearrangement joins TRBV4-2 to TRBJ1-6; TRBD1 might be the D (5 bases). V lost 0 bases to trimming and J lost 0 bases, with 12 bases between them. Germline assignment: CDR1 LGHNA and CDR2 YNFKEQ. The CDR3 contains 18 residues. The CDR3 bases are TGTGCCAGCAGCCAAGACCGGGGGGGTGACTCCTATAATTCACCCCTCCACTTT. Its protein is CASSQDRGGDSYNSPLHF.

This clonotype was seen just once. The chain is built from TRBV2 and TRBJ1-5; TRBD1 agrees at 9 bases. CDR3 length: 14 residues. CDR1 and CDR2 from the germline V gene are SNHLY and FYNNEI. V lost 6 bases to trimming and J lost 7 bases; unmatched junction nucleotides: 7. CDR3: CASSRTGERQPQHF. Here the CDR3 DNA reads TGTGCCAGCAGCCGGACAGGGGAGCGGCAGCCCCAGCATTTT. Complete variable domain (other parts from reference TRBV2 and TRBJ1-5): EPEVTQTPSHQVTQMGQEVILRCVPISNHLYFYWYRQILGQKVEFLVSFYNNEISEKSEIFDDQFSVERPDGSNFTLKIRSTKLEDSAMYFCASSRTGERQPQHFGDGTRLSIL.

The chain uses TRBV7-6 and TRBJ2-5, with a weak D call TRBD1 (5 bases). The CDR3 contains 13 residues. V was cut by 5 bases and J by 5 bases, with 12 bases left in between. Looked up from germline, CDR1 is SGHVS and CDR2 is FNYEAQ. In DNA form, the CDR3 reads TGTGCCAGCAGCGTCAGGGTACGGGAGACCCAGTACTTC. Protein sequence: CASSVRVRETQYF.

The V gene is TRBV5-1, the J gene TRBJ1-2; tentatively, D is TRBD1 (5 bases). CDR1 and CDR2 from the germline V gene are SGHRS and YFSETQ. V dropped 4 bases and J dropped 0 bases, with 22 bases sitting between them. The CDR3 is made up of 18 amino acids. CDR3 in amino acids: CASSPNVAGFLTNYGYTF. Written as DNA, the CDR3 is TGCGCCAGCAGCCCTAACGTGGCAGGGTTCCTCACTAACTATGGCTACACCTTC.

This clonotype has more than one count but fewer than ten. The chain links TRBV9 to TRBJ1-2, with D perhaps matching TRBD1 (5 bases). This CDR3 spans 16 amino acids. Germline V gene sequence: CDR1 SGDLS, CDR2 YYNGEE. V was clipped by 1 base and J by 5 bases, with 18 bases between them. DNA of the CDR3: TGTGCCAGCAGCGTAAGCGGGCAGGGAGCTCTATATGGCTACACCTTC. Protein sequence: CASSVSGQGALYGYTF. Complete variable domain (other parts from reference TRBV9 and TRBJ1-2): DSGVTQTPKHLITATGQRVTLRCSPRSGDLSVYWYQQSLDQGLQFLIQYYNGEERAKGNILERFSAQQFPDLHSELNLSSLELGDSALYFCASSVSGQGALYGYTFGSGTRLTVV.

The rearrangement joins TRBV12-3 or TRBV12-4 to TRBJ1-6, with 9 positions matching TRBD1. CDR3 length: 15 amino acids. V was pared by 6 bases and J by 10 bases, with 10 bases of the junction left unmatched. As DNA, the CDR3 is TGTGCCAGCAGGAAAACAGGGGGCGGTGGATCACCCCTCCACTTT. It translates to CASRKTGGGGSPLHF.

J is TRBJ1-5 and V is TRBV4-1; TRBD1 aligns across 7 bases. CDR1 MGHRA and CDR2 YSYEKL come from the germline V gene. Germline trimming cut 1 base from V and 7 bases from J; bases unmatched to any gene: 4. The CDR3 is made up of 14 amino acids. CDR3 sequence: CASSQGQGDQPQHF. DNA for the CDR3: TGCGCCAGCAGCCAAGGACAGGGTGACCAGCCCCAGCATTTT.

The sample holds many counts of this clonotype. The V call is TRBV5-5, the J call TRBJ2-5; 10 positions match TRBD2. This CDR3 region has 17 residues. Trimming at V came to 4 bases and at J to 4 bases, leaving 13 bases not matched to a gene. The germline V gene has CDR1 SGHKS and CDR2 YYEKEE (reference sequence). The CDR3 is CASSPDGSGGVVETQYF. CDR3 nucleotide sequence: TGTGCCAGCAGCCCCGATGGCAGCGGGGGGGTAGTAGAGACCCAGTACTTC.

The V and J genes are TRBV7-2 and TRBJ2-1; D could derive from TRBD1 or TRBD2 (5 bases each). V dropped 4 bases and J dropped 10 bases, with 14 bases sitting between them. In germline, CDR1 is SGHTA, CDR2 FQGNSA. The CDR3 is 13 amino acids. CDR3 coding DNA: TGTGCCAGCAGCTACATCCGGGGCCGGGAGCAGTTCTTC. Its translation is CASSYIRGREQFF.

The chain carries TRBV5-6 and TRBJ2-1, with 9 bases matching TRBD2. The CDR3 extends over 17 amino acids. Germline values: CDR1 SGHDT, CDR2 YYEEEE. After removal of 4 bases from V and 3 bases from J, the junction contained 11 bases not matched to a gene. The CDR3 bases are TGTGCCAGCAGCCCACTTTCAGGACTAGCGCGCTACAATGAGCAGTTCTTC. It yields the protein CASSPLSGLARYNEQFF.

This chain uses TRBV4-2 with TRBJ2-1, with D tentatively TRBD1 or TRBD2 (6 bases each). The length of the CDR3 is 14 residues. Trimming stripped 0 bases from V and 9 bases from J, with 12 bases between. The V gene's germline CDR1 is LGHNA and CDR2 YNFKEQ. This CDR3 reads CASSQDGGRGEQFF. CDR3 nucleotides: TGTGCCAGCAGCCAAGACGGGGGCCGGGGTGAGCAGTTCTTC.

V usage is TRBV5-1 and J usage is TRBJ2-5; D might be TRBD2 (6 bases). The CDR3 has 15 amino acids. V was trimmed by 0 bases and J by 2 bases, leaving 11 bases between them. CDR1 and CDR2 (germline): SGHRS, YFSETQ. The CDR3 DNA sequence: TGCGCCAGCAGCTTGGACCCGGGACTTCAAGAGACCCAGTACTTC. This encodes CASSLDPGLQETQYF.

V is TRBV11-2 and J is TRBJ2-7; possibly TRBD1 for D (6 bases). Per germline, CDR1 SGHAT and CDR2 FQNNGV. The V end lost 7 bases, the J end lost 9 bases, and 16 bases lay between the germline ends. The CDR3 sequence is 12 residues long. DNA for the CDR3: TGTGCCAGCACGGGACACCTCTTCGTGCAGTACTTC. Protein product: CASTGHLFVQYF.

This clonotype was found a few times. The chain has TRBV6-2 or TRBV6-3 and TRBJ2-1, with D possibly being TRBD2 (5 bases). This CDR3 has 16 residues. CDR1 MNHEY and CDR2 SVGEGT come from the germline V gene. Trimming stripped 2 bases from V and 8 bases from J, with 19 bases between. CDR3 in amino acids: CASSYPSRGLHDEQFF. The CDR3 DNA is TGTGCCAGCAGTTACCCCTCTAGAGGGCTACACGATGAGCAGTTCTTC.

This rearrangement joins TRBV7-9 to TRBJ2-1; 10 nucleotides align to TRBD2. Germline CDR1 reads SEHNR; CDR2 reads FQNEAQ (reference sequence). V lost 3 bases to trimming and J lost 7 bases; unmatched junction nucleotides: 9. The CDR3 spans 16 residues. The CDR3 reads CASSFRGLALGNEQFF. The CDR3 DNA follows: TGTGCCAGCAGCTTCAGGGGACTAGCGTTGGGGAATGAGCAGTTCTTC.

This clonotype was seen a handful of times. This rearrangement joins TRBV6-2 or TRBV6-3 to TRBJ2-3; D ambiguous. The CDR3 loop spans 12 amino acids. CDR1 is MNHEY and CDR2 is SVGEGT in the germline V gene. V gave up 0 bases and J gave up 8 bases, with 6 bases separating them. Written as DNA, the CDR3 is TGTGCCAGCAGTTACTCTTATGGTACGCAGTATTTT. Protein product: CASSYSYGTQYF.